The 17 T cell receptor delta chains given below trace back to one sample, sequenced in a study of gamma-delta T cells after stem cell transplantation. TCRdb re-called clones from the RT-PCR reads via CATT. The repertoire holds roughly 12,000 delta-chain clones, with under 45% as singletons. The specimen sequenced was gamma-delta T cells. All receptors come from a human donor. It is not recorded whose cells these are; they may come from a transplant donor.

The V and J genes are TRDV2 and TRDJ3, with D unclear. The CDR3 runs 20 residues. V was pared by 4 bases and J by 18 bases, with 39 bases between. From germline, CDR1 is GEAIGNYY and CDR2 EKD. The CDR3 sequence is CACEPMTKAVDTCDTRPMFF. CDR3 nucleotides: TGTGCCTGTGAACCAATGACAAAGGCTGTGGACACCTGTGACACCCGCCCGATGTTTTTC.

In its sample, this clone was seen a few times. The CDR3 sequence: CALGGLKTSWGIHPYTDKLIF. CDR3 DNA: TGTGCTCTTGGGGGCCTAAAAACCAGCTGGGGGATACATCCGTACACCGATAAACTCATCTTT. The chain employs TRDV1 and TRDJ1, with 11 bases that match TRDD3. Looked up from germline, CDR1 is TSWWSYY and CDR2 is QGS. After removal of 4 bases from V and 0 bases from J, the junction contained 19 bases not matched to a gene. The CDR3 is 21 amino acids.

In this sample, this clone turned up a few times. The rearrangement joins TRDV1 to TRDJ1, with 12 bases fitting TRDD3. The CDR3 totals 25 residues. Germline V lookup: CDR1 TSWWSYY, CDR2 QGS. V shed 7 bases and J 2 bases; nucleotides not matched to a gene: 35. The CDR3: CALEGPESRIPTSVLGDTTTDKLIF. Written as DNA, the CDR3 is TGTGCTCTTGAGGGACCCGAAAGCCGGATTCCTACAAGTGTACTGGGGGATACAACGACCGATAAACTCATCTTT.

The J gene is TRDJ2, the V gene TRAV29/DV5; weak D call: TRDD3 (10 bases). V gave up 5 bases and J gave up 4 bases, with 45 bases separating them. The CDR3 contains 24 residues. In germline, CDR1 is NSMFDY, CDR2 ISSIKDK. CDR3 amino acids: CAATFLPTTRKCTGGLAPTAQLFF. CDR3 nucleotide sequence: TGTGCAGCTACCTTCCTTCCTACGACCCGAAAGTGTACTGGGGGATTAGCCCCGACAGCACAACTCTTCTTT.

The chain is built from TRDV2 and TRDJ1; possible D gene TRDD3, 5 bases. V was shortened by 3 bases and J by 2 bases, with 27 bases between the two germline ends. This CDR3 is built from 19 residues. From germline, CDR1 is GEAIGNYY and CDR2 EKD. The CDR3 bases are TGTGCCTGTGACTCTAAAAGGTACTCGGGGAGACTGGAGACCGATAAACTCATCTTT. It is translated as CACDSKRYSGRLETDKLIF.

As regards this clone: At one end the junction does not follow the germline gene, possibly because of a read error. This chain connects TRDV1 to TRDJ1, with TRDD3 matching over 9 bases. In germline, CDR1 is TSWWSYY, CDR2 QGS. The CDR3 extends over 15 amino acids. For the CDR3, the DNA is TGTGCTCTTGGGGTTATGTACTGGGGGAGCGATAAACCCATCTTT. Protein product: CALGVMYWGSDKPIF.

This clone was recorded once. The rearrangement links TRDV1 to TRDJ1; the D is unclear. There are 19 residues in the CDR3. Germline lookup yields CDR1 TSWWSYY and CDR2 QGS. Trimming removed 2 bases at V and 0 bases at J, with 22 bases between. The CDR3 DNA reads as TGTGCTCTTGGGGAAGCGCCGAAACGTGTACTGTGGTACACCGATAAACTCATCTTT. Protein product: CALGEAPKRVLWYTDKLIF.

The CDR3 DNA is TGTGCTCTTGGGGGGAGATGCAGACCTCTAAGGGGGGGATGGACCGATAAACTCATCTTT. Translating gives CALGGRCRPLRGGWTDKLIF. The J gene is TRDJ1, the V gene TRDV1, with 7 bases aligning to TRDD3. The CDR3 has 20 amino acids. CDR1 and CDR2 from the germline V gene are TSWWSYY and QGS. V was clipped by 4 bases and J by 2 bases; unmatched bases: 22.

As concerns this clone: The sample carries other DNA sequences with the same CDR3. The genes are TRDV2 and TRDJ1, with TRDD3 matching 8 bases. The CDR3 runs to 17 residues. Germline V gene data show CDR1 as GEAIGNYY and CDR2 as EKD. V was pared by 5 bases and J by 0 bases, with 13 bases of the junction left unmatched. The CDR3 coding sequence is TGTGCCTGTGGGGCACGGGGGTGGGGGATTCACACCGATAAACTCATCTTT. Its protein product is CACGARGWGIHTDKLIF.

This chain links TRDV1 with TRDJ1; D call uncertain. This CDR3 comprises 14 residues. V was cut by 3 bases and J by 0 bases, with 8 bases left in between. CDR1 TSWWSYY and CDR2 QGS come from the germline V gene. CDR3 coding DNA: TGTGCTCTTGGGGACTGCCCTAACACCGATAAACTCATCTTT. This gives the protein CALGDCPNTDKLIF.

CDR3 bases: TGTGCTCTTGGGGAACTCCCCGGGCGCGATAAACTCATCTTT. It codes for CALGELPGRDKLIF. The V call is TRDV1, the J call TRDJ1; no clear D gene. V lost 0 bases and J 4 bases, leaving 9 bases between the germline ends. Looked up from germline, CDR1 is TSWWSYY and CDR2 is QGS. The CDR3 length is 14 residues.

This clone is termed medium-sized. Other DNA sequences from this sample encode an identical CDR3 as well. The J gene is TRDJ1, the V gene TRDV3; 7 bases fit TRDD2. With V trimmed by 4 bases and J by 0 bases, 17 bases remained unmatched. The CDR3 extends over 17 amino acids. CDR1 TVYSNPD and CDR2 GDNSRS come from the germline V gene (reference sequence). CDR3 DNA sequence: TGTGCCTCTTCTTCCTTTCCTACGCCACTGTACACCGATAAACTCATCTTT. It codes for CASSSFPTPLYTDKLIF.

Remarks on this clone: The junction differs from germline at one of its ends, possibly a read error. This CDR3 reads CAIGDIPTWPSCRTPPKRKLIF. The CDR3 DNA follows: TGTGCTATTGGGGACATCCCCACTTGGCCTTCCTGTAGGACCCCACCGAAACGAAAACTCATCTTT. The rearrangement uses TRDV1 and TRDJ1, with 7 bases aligning to TRDD2. The germline V gene encodes CDR1 TSWWSYY and CDR2 QGS. This CDR3 has 22 residues.

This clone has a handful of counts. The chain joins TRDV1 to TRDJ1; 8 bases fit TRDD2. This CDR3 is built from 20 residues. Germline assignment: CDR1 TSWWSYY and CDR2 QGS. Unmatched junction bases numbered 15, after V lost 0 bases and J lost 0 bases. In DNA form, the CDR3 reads TGTGCTCTTGGGGAACTAACACTTCCTACGATTACTGCTTACACCGATAAACTCATCTTT. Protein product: CALGELTLPTITAYTDKLIF.

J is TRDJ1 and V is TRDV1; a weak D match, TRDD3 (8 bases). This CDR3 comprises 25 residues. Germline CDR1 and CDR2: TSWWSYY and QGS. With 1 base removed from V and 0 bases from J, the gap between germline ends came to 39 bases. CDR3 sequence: CALGEPTSSRSYLRLGVKYTDKLIF. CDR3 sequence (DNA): TGTGCTCTTGGGGAACCGACTTCCTCCCGTTCCTACCTCAGACTGGGGGTCAAGTACACCGATAAACTCATCTTT.

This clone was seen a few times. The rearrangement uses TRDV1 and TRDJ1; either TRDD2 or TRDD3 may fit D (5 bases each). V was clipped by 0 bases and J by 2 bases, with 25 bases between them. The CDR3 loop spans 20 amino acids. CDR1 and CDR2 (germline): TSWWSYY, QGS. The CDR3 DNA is TGTGCTCTTGGGGAACTAGTCAGCCTCCTCGGGCCTACTGGTACCGATAAACTCATCTTT. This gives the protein CALGELVSLLGPTGTDKLIF.

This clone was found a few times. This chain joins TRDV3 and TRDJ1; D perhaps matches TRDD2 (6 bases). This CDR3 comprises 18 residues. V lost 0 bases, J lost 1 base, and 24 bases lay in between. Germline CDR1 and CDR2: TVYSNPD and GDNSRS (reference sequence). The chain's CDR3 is CAFRTSSYHTRGTDKLIF. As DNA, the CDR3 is TGTGCCTTTAGAACGTCCTCCTACCATACGCGGGGCACCGATAAACTCATCTTT.